Following are 26 T cell receptor beta chains from one sample sequenced in a study of prognosis after radiotherapy for stage I lung cancer. Amplification of the TCR beta CDR3 (from genomic DNA) was done by two-round multiplex PCR. Round one of PCR was performed, and it used primers specific to each TRBV and TRBJ gene. One entry per CDR3 protein results from TCRdb running MiXCR on the multiplex PCR reads. The sample lists around 26,000 distinct CDR3 sequences, 40% occurring once. The sample here was PBMCs, taken before or after stereotactic body radiation therapy (not recorded which). These receptors all come from a donor aged 50 or older with non-small cell lung cancer.

This rearrangement joins TRBV6-1 to TRBJ2-2, with 9 nucleotides matching TRBD2. The CDR3 runs 14 residues. V was pared by 6 bases and J by 7 bases, with 6 bases of the junction left unmatched. Germline CDR1 and CDR2: MNHNS and SASEGT. The CDR3 loop reads CASRSAGGIGELFF. DNA for the CDR3: TGTGCCAGCAGATCAGCGGGGGGAATCGGGGAGCTGTTTTTT.

This clonotype appeared many times. The V and J genes are TRBV14 and TRBJ1-1; D unresolved. The V gene's germline CDR1 is SGHDN and CDR2 FVKESK. CDR3 length: 13 amino acids. Trimming left V 2 bases short and J 1 base short, with 5 bases between. As DNA, the CDR3 is TGTGCCAGCAGCCAATCGCCGAACACTGAAGCTTTCTTT. The encoded protein is CASSQSPNTEAFF.

The chain recombines TRBV19 with TRBJ2-5, with 12 bases fitting TRBD2. This CDR3 is built from 17 residues. Germline values: CDR1 LNHDA, CDR2 SQIVND (reference sequence). Unmatched junction bases numbered 13, after V lost 8 bases and J lost 3 bases. The CDR3: CASGTRLAGETKETQYF. The CDR3 region has the DNA TGTGCCAGTGGTACCCGACTAGCGGGAGAAACCAAAGAGACCCAGTACTTC. Using reference TRBV19 and TRBJ2-5 for the parts outside the CDR3, the full variable domain is DGGITQSPKYLFRKEGQNVTLSCEQNLNHDAMYWYRQDPGQGLRLIYYSQIVNDFQKGDIAEGYSVSREKKESFPLTVTSAQKNPTAFYLCASGTRLAGETKETQYFGPGTRLLVL.

By frequency in the sample, this clonotype is medium-sized. The chain recombines TRBV5-1 with TRBJ1-3; D call uncertain. Trimming took off 4 bases at V and 1 base at J, with 12 bases between the two ends. The CDR3 loop spans 15 amino acids. The germline CDR1 and CDR2 sequences are SGHRS and YFSETQ. The DNA of the CDR3 is TGCGCCAGCAGCAGCCAACGGGGTTCTGGAAACACCATATATTTT. As protein: CASSSQRGSGNTIYF. The complete variable domain, with remaining parts taken from reference TRBV5-1 and TRBJ1-3, reads KAGVTQTPRYLIKTRGQQVTLSCSPISGHRSVSWYQQTPGQGLQFLFEYFSETQRNKGNFPGRFSGRQFSNSRSEMNVSTLELGDSALYLCASSSQRGSGNTIYFGEGSWLTVV.

This clonotype was seen at least ten times. V gene TRBV6-4 combines with J gene TRBJ2-1; 7 positions match TRBD2. V trimming: 7 bases; J trimming: 8 bases; junction bases outside the gene matches: 17. Looked up from germline, CDR1 is MRHNA and CDR2 is SNTAGT. The CDR3 covers 16 residues. The CDR3 region has the DNA TGTGCCAGCACCCCAGCCGGCGGAGCGGGAATGGATGAGCAGTTCTTC. It is translated as CASTPAGGAGMDEQFF.

Turning to this clonotype: This likely traces to a read error, being one base from a far larger clone. The chain recombines TRBV28 with TRBJ2-1; unclear D gene. The CDR3 sequence is 11 residues long. The V gene lost 5 bases and the J gene lost 10 bases, with 9 bases spanning the gap. The germline V gene has CDR1 MDHEN and CDR2 SYDVKM. CDR3 residues: CASSHGYEQFF. For the CDR3, the DNA is TGTGCCAGCAGTCACGGATACGAGCAGTTCTTC. The full variable domain, completed using reference TRBV28 and TRBJ2-1, is DVKVTQSSRYLVKRTGEKVFLECVQDMDHENMFWYRQDPGLGLRLIYFSYDVKMKEKGDIPEGYSVSREKKERFSLILESASTNQTSMYLCASSHGYEQFFGPGTRLTVL.

Judged by abundance, this clonotype is medium-sized. The genes are TRBV12-3 or TRBV12-4 and TRBJ1-2, with TRBD1 matching 8 bases. V lost 2 bases and J lost 2; bases outside the gene matches: 1. The CDR3 is 14 residues long. This chain's CDR3 is CASSLRTGNYGYTF. The DNA for the CDR3 is TGTGCCAGCAGTTTACGGACAGGGAACTATGGCTACACCTTC.

The genes are TRBV19 and TRBJ2-3, with D perhaps being TRBD1 or TRBD2 (5 bases each). Germline V gene lookup returns CDR1 LNHDA and CDR2 SQIVND (reference sequence). Trimming removed 3 bases at V and 12 bases at J, with 25 bases between. This CDR3 region has 16 residues. In DNA, the CDR3 is TGTGCCAGTAGTATGGCAGTGGGACGTAGCGCGCGGAGTCAGTATTTT. Translating it yields CASSMAVGRSARSQYF.

Ten or more counts support this clonotype. The rearrangement joins TRBV7-3 to TRBJ2-7; D is undetermined. Trimming took off 4 bases at V and 0 bases at J, with 4 bases between the two ends. This CDR3 is 12 amino acids long. Germline V gives CDR1 SGHTA, CDR2 FQGTGA. The CDR3 DNA follows: TGTGCCAGCAGCTCGAGCTCCTACGAGCAGTACTTC. It specifies CASSSSSYEQYF.

A note on this clonotype: The likely explanation is a read error, given a far larger clone one base away. The chain has TRBV6-8 and TRBJ2-3; no firm D call. V lost 4 bases, J lost 0 bases, and 23 bases lay in between. Germline V gene data show CDR1 as MNHGY and CDR2 as SAAAGT. The CDR3 spans 19 residues. The CDR3 spells CASSFYAFTRPRSTDTQYF. The CDR3 coding sequence is TGTGCCAGCAGTTTTTACGCCTTCACCCGCCCCCGAAGCACAGATACGCAGTATTTT.

This clonotype was picked up many times. This chain uses TRBV10-2 with TRBJ1-2, with TRBD1 matching over 10 bases. Germline CDR1 is WSHSY and CDR2 is SAAADI. After removal of 6 bases from V and 6 bases from J, the junction contained 10 bases not matched to a gene. The CDR3 runs 15 residues. The CDR3: CASSPVGQGGNGYTF. The CDR3 DNA is TGCGCCAGCAGCCCAGTCGGACAGGGGGGGAATGGCTACACCTTC.

Note on this clonotype: The junction departs from the called germline gene at one end, perhaps through a read error. This rearrangement joins TRBV6-2 or TRBV6-3 to TRBJ1-5; TRBD1 matches at 7 bases. In germline, CDR1 is MNHEY, CDR2 SVGEGT. The CDR3 loop spans 15 amino acids. CDR3 DNA sequence: TGTGCCAGCAGTTACAGGGGGCTGAGGAATCATCCCCAGCATTTT. Protein product: CASSYRGLRNHPQHF.

Ten or more counts support this clonotype. The genes are TRBV18 and TRBJ2-1; TRBD1 matches at 7 bases. V lost 3 bases and J lost 8; bases outside the gene matches: 7. Germline V CDR1 and CDR2: KGHSH, LQKENI. The CDR3 extends over 14 amino acids. The CDR3 nucleotides read TGTGCCAGCTCACCGCAACAGGGGCGGTATGAGCAGTTCTTC. Translated: CASSPQQGRYEQFF.

This clonotype has only a few counts. A junction end diverges from the germline sequence, so it may reflect a read error. The J gene is TRBJ2-1, the V gene TRBV28, with 9 bases identical to TRBD1. CDR3 length: 15 residues. Germline V lookup: CDR1 MDHEN, CDR2 SYDVKM. Here the CDR3 reads CASGLPLGQGNERFF. As DNA, the CDR3 is TGTGCCAGCGGTTTACCCTTGGGACAGGGTAATGAGCGGTTCTTC.

As to this clonotype: A much larger clone lies one base from this, so it may be a read error. The rearrangement joins TRBV12-3 or TRBV12-4 to TRBJ1-5; no clear D. The CDR3 spans 12 residues. This chain's CDR3 is CAGSLPPRPQHF. For the CDR3, the DNA is TGTGCCGGCAGTTTGCCCCCAAGGCCCCAGCATTTT.

For this clonotype: A much larger clonotype is one base distant, so this may be a read error. The chain has TRBV30 and TRBJ1-3, with no clear D. The CDR3 covers 12 residues. V was trimmed by 4 bases and J by 0 bases, leaving 4 bases between them. CDR1 is GTSNPN, CDR2 SVGIG, per germline (reference sequence). Here the CDR3 reads CAWNASGNTIYF. CDR3 nucleotides: TGTGCCTGGAATGCCTCTGGAAACACCATATATTTT.

The chain joins TRBV10-3 to TRBJ1-2, with a possible D match to TRBD1 (5 bases). Germline lookup yields CDR1 ENHRY and CDR2 SYGVKD. The CDR3 contains 12 residues. Trimming removed 10 bases at V and 6 bases at J, with 15 bases between. CDR3 residues: CATGGTVDGYTF. CDR3 DNA: TGTGCCACCGGTGGGACTGTTGATGGCTACACCTTC.

Concerning this clonotype itself: A far larger clone lies a single base away; this is likely a read error. The genes are TRBV30 and TRBJ2-5; 7 bases match TRBD2. The J call may be incorrect, as the DNA end agrees better with TRBJ2-1. CDR3 length: 13 amino acids. Germline V gives CDR1 GTSNPN, CDR2 SVGIG (reference sequence). The CDR3 coding sequence is TGTGCCTGGAGTGTTGCTGGCGGGAGTGCGCAGTTCTTC. Translating it yields CAWSVAGGSAQFF.

A remark on this clonotype: A far larger clone is off by one base, so a read error is likely. J is TRBJ1-1 and V is TRBV7-9, with 9 bases lining up with TRBD1. From germline, CDR1 is SEHNR and CDR2 FQNEAQ (reference sequence). V dropped 2 bases and J dropped 10; count of bases not matched to a gene: 8. This CDR3 region has 14 residues. The CDR3 coding sequence is TGTGCCAGCAGCTTAAGGACAGGGGACGTCGGAGCTTTCTTT. It specifies CASSLRTGDVGAFF. Full variable domain (remainder filled in from reference TRBV7-9 and TRBJ1-1): DTGVSQNPRHKITKRGQNVTFRCDPISEHNRLYWYRQTLGQGPEFLTYFQNEAQLEKSRLLSDRFSAERPKGSFSTLEIQRTEQGDSAMYLCASSLRTGDVGAFFGQGTRLTVV.

This clonotype was seen ten or more times. This chain links TRBV30 with TRBJ1-1, with D unclear. This CDR3 spans 16 amino acids. CDR1 GTSNPN and CDR2 SVGIG come from the germline V gene (reference sequence). V lost 2 bases, J lost 7 bases, and 23 bases lay in between. CDR3 DNA: TGTGCCTGGAGTACCCGGGCGTTTTACACATCGAATGAAGCTTTCTTT. Protein product: CAWSTRAFYTSNEAFF.

This clonotype has ten or more counts. J is TRBJ2-1 and V is TRBV15; TRBD2 agrees at 10 bases. This CDR3 contains 16 residues. The J segment lost 4 bases and the V segment lost 1 base, leaving 4 bases of the junction unmatched. CDR1 and CDR2 (germline): LNHNV, YYDKDF (reference sequence). CDR3 DNA sequence: TGTGCCACCAGCAGAGTCGCTAGCGGGGGATACAATGAGCAGTTCTTC. Its protein product is CATSRVASGGYNEQFF.

Judged by abundance, this clonotype is medium-sized. V and J are TRBV5-1 and TRBJ2-1, with D perhaps TRBD1 or TRBD2 (6 bases each). The CDR3 extends over 14 amino acids. Germline values: CDR1 SGHRS, CDR2 YFSETQ. V gave up 4 bases and J gave up 8 bases, with 16 bases separating them. The CDR3: CASSLSRGADEQFF. CDR3 bases: TGCGCCAGCAGCCTCTCGAGGGGGGCAGATGAGCAGTTCTTC.

This clonotype was counted many times. The V and J genes are TRBV16 and TRBJ1-1; tentatively, D is TRBD1 (5 bases). Germline CDR1 and CDR2: KGHSY and FQNENV. The CDR3 length is 14 residues. V was shortened by 0 bases and J by 0 bases, with 5 bases between the two germline ends. CDR3 sequence reads: CASSQSRVNTEAFF. In nucleotides, the CDR3 is TGTGCCAGCAGCCAATCCAGGGTGAACACTGAAGCTTTCTTT.

The chain joins TRBV19 to TRBJ2-7; D call uncertain. Germline V CDR1 and CDR2: LNHDA, SQIVND (reference sequence). Trimming left V 10 bases short and J 3 bases short, with 13 bases between. The CDR3 covers 12 residues. This chain's CDR3 is CATGRWGYEQYF. The DNA for the CDR3 is TGTGCCACCGGACGGTGGGGCTACGAGCAGTACTTC. Supplemented by reference TRBV19 and TRBJ2-7, the full variable domain reads DGGITQSPKYLFRKEGQNVTLSCEQNLNHDAMYWYRQDPGQGLRLIYYSQIVNDFQKGDIAEGYSVSREKKESFPLTVTSAQKNPTAFYLCATGRWGYEQYFGPGTRLTVT.

This clonotype was found many times. The chain uses TRBV2 and TRBJ1-5; D is perhaps TRBD1 (6 bases). In germline, CDR1 is SNHLY, CDR2 FYNNEI. Deletions cut 8 bases from V and 4 bases from J, with 21 bases between. The CDR3 totals 16 residues. The CDR3 nucleotides are TGTGCCAGCGCGCTATTACCTACAGGGAAGAATCAGCCCCAGCATTTT. It encodes CASALLPTGKNQPQHF.

This clonotype was observed at least ten times. The gene calls are TRBV5-1 and TRBJ2-1; TRBD2 matches 8 bases. Germline values: CDR1 SGHRS, CDR2 YFSETQ. The CDR3 sequence is 15 residues long. Losses at the gene ends were 4 bases for V and 9 bases for J; bases not matched to a gene: 12. CDR3 loop: CASSTTGGKSGEQFF. The DNA for the CDR3 is TGCGCCAGCAGCACGACGGGGGGGAAGTCGGGTGAGCAGTTCTTC.